Listed below are T cell receptor beta chains from one sample, sequenced in a study of regulatory T cells in long-lasting Graves disease. Each CDR3 protein gets one entry after TCRdb re-called the multiplex PCR reads with MiXCR. The sample yields around 480,000 distinct CDR3 sequences, 16% seen once. This sample also belongs to another study, concerning T cells in Graves' hyperthyroidism and ophthalmopathy.

The source was peripheral blood mononuclear cells (PBMCs), collected at new diagnosis, from a patient treated with antithyroid drugs. These receptors all come from a woman between 40 and 65 years old with Graves disease. Each CDR3 is given with its conserved first and last residue.

>TRBV5-1
CASSFRWTGGKDEQFF
>TRBV16
CASSYRGQGAYNEQFF
>TRBV6-1
CASSEPLRGGTDTQYF
>TRBV6-5
CASSSAQLDGYTF
>TRBV3-1
CASSQELGLAHEQYF
>TRBV12-3/TRBV12-4
CASTRDGTQYF
>TRBV20-1
CSARDPWVAGGYNEQFF
>TRBV3-1
CASSISGALRTEAFF
>TRBV27
CASSTGQVNFYYGYTF
>TRBV11-1
CASSSLLRGDTEAFF
>TRBV4-1
CASSHPLGNTIYF
>TRBV3-1
CASSQIQGEQYF
>TRBV7-9
CASRRSYNTDTQYF
>TRBV6-1
CASSETFIQYF
>TRBV6-1
CASSEAQASYNEQFF
>TRBV30
CAWSVLQNPGNTIYF
>TRBV29-1
CSAKGTGELFF
>TRBV12-3/TRBV12-4
CASSPDGVQETQYF
>TRBV24-1
CATSDFMGWDEQFF
>TRBV12-3/TRBV12-4
CASSLNPRGGIRYNEQFF
>TRBV28
CASGTGSPDTQYF
>TRBV18
CASSPGTPGSDTQYF
>TRBV15
CATSRATGSGELFF
>TRBV14
CASSQTGVGYTF
>TRBV5-1
CASSSGYAGTDEQYF
>TRBV11-2
CASSPRTSPNEQFF
>TRBV19
CASKPDEGRYEQYF
>TRBV7-9
CASSLKGAPGTSGAEQETQYF
>TRBV7-2
CASSARRAGGRNTEAFF
>TRBV2
CATIGPSTEAFF
>TRBV2
CASSPGQGVGYYGYTF
>TRBV12-3/TRBV12-4
CASSFSTPSYEQYF
>TRBV27
CASSQGTGGDEQYF
>TRBV28
CASRQGLNTEAFF
>TRBV6-2/TRBV6-3
CTSSEPGLAHTDTQYF
>TRBV2
CASRETPNYGYTF
>TRBV7-8
CASSLDGGIINTEAFF
>TRBV7-3
CASSRTGYTYNEQFF
>TRBV5-6
CASSLASRLEAFF
>TRBV7-8
CASSLALVVAGGAFF
>TRBV12-3/TRBV12-4
CASSLRGTEQYF
>TRBV29-1
CSVRASGYQETQYF
>TRBV18
CASSPSRGAGNTIYF
>TRBV7-2
CASSLSQGFYEQYF
>TRBV7-9
CASSFQAPSQYEQYF
>TRBV2
CASSSGAYEQYF
>TRBV4-1
CASSQEAGIDTQYF
>TRBV20-1
CSITRDRGLYYGYTF
>TRBV11-2
CASSPSYNEKLFF
>TRBV20-1
CSALAAGGYSYEQYF
>TRBV19
CASSGFGQTSGNTIYF
>TRBV29-1
CSVKTGGSNYGYTF
>TRBV20-1
CSAIPGQPNTEAFF
>TRBV7-9
CASRLGSGGAANEQFF
>TRBV6-1
CASTGASGETDTQYF
>TRBV11-2
CASSLVDSYPPYEQYF
>TRBV4-1
CASSQDQKNTEAFF
>TRBV12-3/TRBV12-4
CASSLPPGIGKNTGELFF
>TRBV11-1
CASSHPHFFEGETQYF
>TRBV3-1
CASSQGRRDGYTF